The clone carrying this T cell receptor (beta chain) was observed a few times. The germline gives CDR1 MGHRA, CDR2 YSYEKL. The CDR3 length is 13 residues. The V gene lost 1 base and the J gene lost 9 bases, with 10 bases spanning the gap. The data derive from a study of OX40 agonist ivuxolimab in advanced cancers. Produced via immunoSEQ multiplex PCR; TCRdb's table is partial and in-frame only. The sample yields 84,000 or so clones, about four fifths seen once. The source was CD4+ or CD8+ T cells sorted from blood, collected in a trial of the OX40 agonist ivuxolimab. The receptor was isolated from an adult with an advanced solid tumor such as melanoma, head and neck, liver or kidney cancer. This sequence joins TRBV4-1 and TRBJ1-5; D unclear. The CDR3 sequence: CASSQAKETPQHF. The CDR3 nucleotides read TGCGCCAGCAGCCAAGCCAAGGAGACGCCCCAGCATTTT.